This T cell receptor beta chain was profiled in a study of T cell responses to AZD1222 COVID-19 vaccine. Study conclusions and caveats: The donor cohort was predominantly white British with a female majority, and clonal diversity may have been underestimated. Spike regions recognized by vaccine-associated CD4 TCRs spanned the protein, led by 160-218 and 743-854.

A remark on this clone: Its antigen is as yet unknown. Its ends do not fully match the called genes, so a read error is possible.

Assay used: immunoSEQ multiplex PCR; TCRdb lists only in-frame clones, some missing. The repertoire includes around 53,000 clones, 85% to 90% of them detected once, and approximately 19% sits in the top ten. The sequencing used peripheral blood, collected on day 0 of MenACWY control vaccination. This receptor was obtained from an adult in good health.

CDR3 in DNA: TGTGCCAGCAGTAACTCACCGGGAAACACCATATATTTT. Encoded protein: CASSNSPGNTIYF. V is TRBV6-4 and J is TRBJ1-3; D unclear. The CDR3 length is 13 residues. In germline, CDR1 is MRHNA, CDR2 SNTAGT.